This T cell receptor (beta chain) stems from a study of blood T cells in healthy people across ages. Alongside a J-beta primer mix, a sample-barcoded 5' primer served in a second PCR lasting 7 to 11 cycles. TCRdb called the 5' RACE reads again in MiXCR, with one record for every CDR3 protein. This sample has about 570,000 distinct CDR3 sequences, with about 26% found just once. This sample also belongs to another study, concerning T cells of mothers and their children.

The sequenced sample was blood. This TCR was sampled from a boy between 2 and 15 years old in good health.

CDR3 nucleotide sequence: TGTGCCAGCAGCCGGCAGCAACAAGAGACCCAGTACTTC. Its protein product is CASSRQQQETQYF. V is TRBV3-1 and J is TRBJ2-5; D not resolved. Germline-derived CDR1 and CDR2 are LGHDT and YNNKEL (reference sequence). This CDR3 spans 13 amino acids. V was cut by 4 bases and J by 2 bases, with 8 bases left in between.